The clone carrying this T cell receptor (beta chain) appeared many times. Germline V gene lookup returns CDR1 SQVTM and CDR2 ANQGSEA. V was cut by 1 base and J by 5 bases, with 5 bases left in between. This CDR3 has 12 amino acids. TCRdb passed the 5' RACE reads through MiXCR, listing each CDR3 protein once. The sample lists about 30,000 distinct CDR3 sequences, 3.9% occurring once. This entry is derived from a study of early T cells in non-severe SARS-CoV-2 infection. This clonotype was obtained from an adult who was a healthcare worker with PCR-confirmed SARS-CoV-2 infection or an uninfected control (not recorded which). Material for sequencing was whole blood. The chain links TRBV29-1 to TRBJ2-2, with D hard to call. CDR3 loop: CSVEGRTGELFF. The CDR3 DNA reads as TGCAGCGTTGAAGGGAGAACCGGGGAGCTGTTTTTT.